These T cell receptor beta chains were read from a single sample in a study of shared clonotypes between healthy human individuals. The assay was immunoSEQ multiplex PCR, and TCRdb's table has in-frame clones only and misses some. The table lists more than 2,000,000 clones, just over 90% of them singletons. Source material: naive CD4+ T cells from PBMCs. The receptors were sampled from a man younger than 35 in good health. Some clones in this sample may be carry-over from other donors' samples. Both conserved end residues are part of each CDR3. D genes are given only for firm matches. Rows may omit the clone size; those that give it use once, few, many or a size class.

clone_size	v_call	d_call	cdr3_length	j_call	cdr3_aa	cdr3_nt
.	TRBV28	.	18	TRBJ2-6	CASSLVKGSDSGANVLTF	TGTGCCAGCAGTTTAGTGAAGGGGAGTGACTCTGGGGCCAACGTCCTGACTTTC
.	TRBV5-1	TRBD1	15	TRBJ1-2	CASRDRGTSIHGYTF	TGCGCCAGCAGAGACAGGGGAACCTCCATACATGGCTACACCTTC
.	TRBV7-9	TRBD2	13	TRBJ2-7	CASSLSGGREQYF	TGTGCCAGCAGCTTATCGGGAGGGCGCGAGCAGTACTTC
.	TRBV6-1	.	15	TRBJ1-5	CASSETLYSNQPQHF	TGTGCCAGCAGTGAAACACTTTATAGCAATCAGCCCCAGCATTTT
once	TRBV5-6	TRBD2	15	TRBJ2-7	CASSFGAGGKYEQYF	TGTGCCAGCAGCTTTGGGGCGGGAGGGAAATACGAGCAGTACTTC
.	TRBV5-1	.	13	TRBJ2-7	CASSLVDPYEQYF	TGCGCCAGCAGCTTGGTGGACCCCTATGAGCAGTACTTC
.	TRBV6-6	TRBD1	14	TRBJ1-4	CASSQTGGREKLFF	TGTGCCAGCAGTCAGACAGGGGGCCGGGAAAAACTGTTTTTT
.	TRBV15	.	17	TRBJ2-3	CATSRSRVAEPTDTQYF	TGTGCCACCAGCAGATCCCGGGTAGCGGAGCCCACAGATACGCAGTATTTT
.	TRBV4-3	.	12	TRBJ2-3	CASSQDRATQYF	TGCGCCAGCAGCCAAGATCGAGCTACGCAGTATTTT
.	TRBV28	TRBD1	14	TRBJ2-7	CASTPGQGPYEQYF	TGTGCCAGCACCCCGGGACAGGGACCCTACGAGCAGTACTTC
.	TRBV2	TRBD2	13	TRBJ2-1	CARTSGGYNEQFF	TGTGCCAGAACCTCGGGAGGATACAATGAGCAGTTCTTC
.	TRBV28	TRBD2	15	TRBJ2-2	CATGGGLPNTGELFF	TGTGCCACCGGGGGAGGGCTTCCGAACACCGGGGAGCTGTTTTTT
once	TRBV18	TRBD1	15	TRBJ2-7	CASSPQGEASYEQYF	TGTGCCAGCTCACCTCAGGGGGAAGCCTCCTACGAGCAGTACTTC
.	TRBV7-9	.	15	TRBJ2-3	CASSYGTAPNFKQYF	TGTGCCAGCAGCTATGGGACGGCACCTAACTTTAAGCAGTATTTT
.	TRBV18	.	16	TRBJ2-2	CASSPAVRQDTGELFF	TGTGCCAGCTCACCCGCAGTTCGGCAGGACACCGGGGAGCTGTTTTTT
.	TRBV6-6	TRBD1	15	TRBJ2-2	CASRTGTGGAGELFF	TGTGCCAGCAGGACCGGGACAGGGGGCGCCGGGGAGCTGTTTTTT
.	TRBV2	.	13	TRBJ2-7	CAREGTGTYEQYF	TGTGCCAGGGAGGGAACAGGGACCTACGAGCAGTACTTC
.	TRBV7-2	.	15	TRBJ2-3	CASSLVATQGIMQYF	TGTGCCAGCAGCTTAGTGGCCACCCAGGGGATCATGCAGTATTTT
.	TRBV27	.	15	TRBJ2-7	CASSLGRLGTYEQYF	TGTGCCAGCAGTTTAGGCCGCCTTGGGACCTACGAGCAGTACTTC
.	TRBV9	TRBD2	16	TRBJ2-5	CASSPGTSGSYETQYF	TGTGCCAGCAGCCCCGGGACTAGCGGGAGTTATGAGACCCAGTACTTC
.	TRBV15	TRBD1	15	TRBJ2-5	CATSRDWTGGETQYF	TGTGCCACCAGCAGAGATTGGACAGGGGGAGAGACCCAGTACTTC
.	TRBV6-1	.	17	TRBJ1-1	CASSARTTKSMNTEAFF	TGTGCCAGCAGTGCAAGGACAACTAAATCTATGAACACTGAAGCTTTCTTT
.	TRBV5-1	.	14	TRBJ1-2	CASSRAGSQYGYTF	TGCGCCAGCAGCAGAGCAGGAAGCCAGTATGGCTACACCTTC
.	TRBV7-9	.	15	TRBJ2-7	CASSSTAVSSYEQYF	TGTGCCAGCAGCTCGACAGCTGTTAGCTCCTACGAGCAGTACTTC
.	TRBV28	.	14	TRBJ1-2	CASSTGLGSGGYTF	TGTGCCAGCAGCACGGGTTTGGGGTCCGGAGGCTACACCTTC
.	TRBV28	TRBD2	17	TRBJ2-2	CASSLNPGLAGPGELFF	TGTGCCAGCAGTCTAAACCCTGGGCTAGCGGGCCCAGGGGAGCTGTTTTTT
.	TRBV30	.	17	TRBJ2-5	CAWSAAVGGLSQETQYF	TGTGCCTGGAGTGCCGCCGTTGGGGGGCTATCCCAAGAGACCCAGTACTTC
.	TRBV25-1	.	15	TRBJ2-1	CASRKGDSPHNEQFF	TGTGCCAGCAGGAAGGGGGACTCGCCTCACAATGAGCAGTTCTTC
.	TRBV29-1	.	14	TRBJ2-3	CSVETGLSADTQYF	TGCAGCGTCGAGACTGGGCTCAGCGCAGATACGCAGTATTTT
.	TRBV28	TRBD1	13	TRBJ2-1	CATRQGAYNEQFF	TGTGCCACCCGACAGGGGGCGTATAATGAGCAGTTCTTC
.	TRBV30	.	14	TRBJ2-1	CAWSVGGLNNEQFF	TGTGCCTGGAGTGTCGGGGGGCTAAACAATGAGCAGTTCTTC
.	TRBV29-1	TRBD2	14	TRBJ2-1	CSVAPLIAGNEQFF	TGCAGCGTTGCTCCTTTAATAGCGGGGAATGAGCAGTTCTTC
.	TRBV5-1	TRBD1	14	TRBJ2-5	CASSLGTGEETQYF	TGCGCCAGCAGCTTGGGAACAGGGGAAGAGACCCAGTACTTC
.	TRBV30	.	12	TRBJ1-1	CAWSQGEGEAFF	TGTGCCTGGAGCCAAGGGGAGGGTGAAGCTTTCTTT
.	TRBV28	TRBD1	14	TRBJ1-2	CASSSPDRDYGYTF	TGTGCCAGCAGCTCCCCGGACAGGGACTATGGCTACACCTTC
.	TRBV18	.	13	TRBJ2-5	CASSPEGQETQYF	TGTGCCAGCTCACCTGAGGGACAAGAGACCCAGTACTTC
.	TRBV19	.	15	TRBJ1-1	CASSTSTGGKSEAFF	TGTGCCAGTAGTACGAGTACGGGGGGGAAATCTGAAGCTTTCTTT